These 15 T cell receptor beta chains share one sample of origin, sequenced in a study of T cells in Graves' hyperthyroidism and ophthalmopathy. TCR beta CDR3 regions were amplified from RNA transcripts. RT-PCR in the first round (using the HTBI primer set) targeted the TCR CDR3. One entry per CDR3 protein, called by TCRdb with MiXCR from the multiplex PCR reads. The sample gives about 560,000 distinct CDR3 sequences, more than 45% of which show up once; 8.2% is in the top ten. Sequencing used peripheral blood or thyroid tissue (not recorded which). The source of these receptors is a woman between 18 and 29 years old with Graves' hyperthyroidism.

The chain couples TRBV7-9 to TRBJ2-5; D uncertain. CDR3 length: 15 residues. The V end lost 5 bases, the J end lost 2 bases, and 15 bases lay between the germline ends. Germline assignment: CDR1 SEHNR and CDR2 FQNEAQ (reference sequence). The CDR3 loop reads CASSQERTDQETQYF. The CDR3 nucleotides are TGTGCCAGCAGCCAAGAGAGGACGGATCAAGAGACCCAGTACTTC.

The V call is TRBV7-9, the J call TRBJ1-2; D remains unclear. Germline CDR1 reads SEHNR; CDR2 reads FQNEAQ (reference sequence). Trimming left V 1 base short and J 4 bases short, with 7 bases between. The CDR3 consists of 13 residues. CDR3 sequence (DNA): TGTGCCAGCAGCTTAGAGGCAGTCTATGGCTACACCTTC. Its protein product is CASSLEAVYGYTF. The variable domain in full, completed from reference TRBV7-9 and TRBJ1-2, reads DTGVSQNPRHKITKRGQNVTFRCDPISEHNRLYWYRQTLGQGPEFLTYFQNEAQLEKSRLLSDRFSAERPKGSFSTLEIQRTEQGDSAMYLCASSLEAVYGYTFGSGTRLTVV.

In the case of this clonotype: At one end, the junction sequence differs from germline, possibly due to a read error. The V and J genes are TRBV24-1 and TRBJ1-2; D unresolved. Germline V lookup: CDR1 KGHDR, CDR2 SFDVKD. This CDR3 has 13 residues. Here the CDR3 DNA reads TGTGCCAGCAGTTTCGGAGGGCACTATGGCTACACCTTC. Protein sequence: CASSFGGHYGYTF.

The rearrangement uses TRBV2 and TRBJ1-2; D is unclear. The V gene's germline CDR1 is SNHLY and CDR2 FYNNEI. The CDR3 is 12 residues long. The V end was cut by 3 bases, the J end by 8 bases, with 10 bases between. The CDR3 coding sequence is TGTGCCAGCAGTGATTTGGGAGGCGGCTACACCTTC. Its protein product is CASSDLGGGYTF. The whole variable domain, remainder taken from reference TRBV2 and TRBJ1-2, is EPEVTQTPSHQVTQMGQEVILRCVPISNHLYFYWYRQILGQKVEFLVSFYNNEISEKSEIFDDQFSVERPDGSNFTLKIRSTKLEDSAMYFCASSDLGGGYTFGSGTRLTVV.

This clonotype was seen at least ten times. The rearrangement links TRBV7-8 to TRBJ2-7, with 7 bases aligning to TRBD2. Looked up from germline, CDR1 is SGHVS and CDR2 is FQNEAQ. Unmatched junction bases numbered 6, after V lost 4 bases and J lost 3 bases. The CDR3 consists of 14 residues. The CDR3 DNA reads as TGTGCCAGCAGCTGGGGGGGGATGGGCTACGAGCAGTACTTC. Translating gives CASSWGGMGYEQYF.

This clonotype appeared a few times. The chain couples TRBV7-9 to TRBJ2-7; D is unresolved. V shed 4 bases and J shed 4 bases, with 11 bases lying between them. The germline gives CDR1 SEHNR, CDR2 FQNEAQ (reference sequence). This CDR3 has 13 residues. The CDR3 DNA is TGTGCCAGCAGCTCAATAGCCTCTTACGAGCAGTACTTC. Translated, it gives CASSSIASYEQYF. The whole variable domain, remainder taken from reference TRBV7-9 and TRBJ2-7, is DTGVSQNPRHKITKRGQNVTFRCDPISEHNRLYWYRQTLGQGPEFLTYFQNEAQLEKSRLLSDRFSAERPKGSFSTLEIQRTEQGDSAMYLCASSSIASYEQYFGPGTRLTVT.

The sample holds many counts of this clonotype. The gene calls are TRBV10-3 and TRBJ1-5; D is possibly TRBD1 (6 bases). Germline V CDR1 and CDR2: ENHRY, SYGVKD. The CDR3 length is 14 residues. The V end was cut by 8 bases, the J end by 6 bases, with 17 bases between. The CDR3 DNA reads TGTGCCATCGGCCCCGGGGGCGAGGGTCAGCCCCAGCATTTT. Amino acids: CAIGPGGEGQPQHF.

This rearrangement joins TRBV15 to TRBJ2-7, with 12 bases aligning to TRBD2. Trimming removed 3 bases from V and 6 bases from J; junction bases left unmatched: 6. Germline assignment: CDR1 LNHNV and CDR2 YYDKDF (reference sequence). This CDR3 comprises 15 residues. The CDR3 nucleotides are TGTGCCACCAGCAGGTCTAGCGGGAGGGCGGGCGAGCAGTACTTC. It codes for CATSRSSGRAGEQYF. The full variable domain, completed using reference TRBV15 and TRBJ2-7, is DAMVIQNPRYQVTQFGKPVTLSCSQTLNHNVMYWYQQKSSQAPKLLFHYYDKDFNNEADTPDNFQSRRPNTSFCFLDIRSPGLGDTAMYLCATSRSSGRAGEQYFGPGTRLTVT.

The J gene is TRBJ1-5, the V gene TRBV10-3; weak D call: TRBD1 (6 bases). This CDR3 spans 14 amino acids. Germline-derived CDR1 and CDR2 are ENHRY and SYGVKD. V dropped 5 bases and J dropped 5 bases, with 13 bases sitting between them. CDR3 sequence: CAISNRQADQPQHF. The CDR3 region has the DNA TGTGCCATCAGTAATCGACAGGCGGATCAGCCCCAGCATTTT.

V usage is TRBV29-1 and J usage is TRBJ2-5, with D unresolved. Germline V gene sequence: CDR1 SQVTM, CDR2 ANQGSEA. Trimming left V 8 bases short and J 3 bases short, with 4 bases between. The CDR3 is 9 amino acids. The CDR3 loop reads CSYEETQYF. CDR3 nucleotides: TGCAGCTACGAAGAGACCCAGTACTTC.

A word on this clonotype: An end of the junction differs from the germline gene, which may be a read error. The chain recombines TRBV7-2 with TRBJ1-2, with D possibly being TRBD1 (6 bases). Germline loops: CDR1 SGHTA, CDR2 FQGNSA. This CDR3 has 12 amino acids. CDR3 protein: CATSQQGTGYTF. Written as DNA, the CDR3 is TGTGCCACCAGCCAACAGGGTACCGGCTACACCTTC.

This clonotype was observed a few times. The chain carries TRBV20-1 and TRBJ2-5; a weak D match, TRBD1 (5 bases). CDR3 length equals 13 residues. The germline CDR1 and CDR2 sequences are DFQATT and SNEGSKA (reference sequence). Deletions cut 0 bases from V and 3 bases from J, with 8 bases between. The CDR3 DNA follows: TGCAGTGCTAGAGAGACCAGGGAAGAGACCCAGTACTTC. Translation gives CSARETREETQYF.

This clonotype was seen many times. The J gene is TRBJ1-6, the V gene TRBV7-2; no firm D call. V shed 5 bases and J shed 8 bases, with 7 bases lying between them. The CDR3 spans 12 residues. Germline V CDR1 and CDR2: SGHTA, FQGNSA. CDR3 in DNA: TGTGCCAGCAGCCACGCCGATTCACCCCTCCACTTT. It encodes CASSHADSPLHF.

This clonotype occurred a few times. This chain connects TRBV7-9 to TRBJ2-7; D is undetermined. The V gene lost 5 bases and the J gene lost 4 bases, with 15 bases spanning the gap. This CDR3 is built from 14 residues. Per germline, CDR1 SEHNR and CDR2 FQNEAQ (reference sequence). Here the CDR3 reads CASSTPQEPYEQYF. The CDR3 bases are TGTGCCAGCAGCACCCCCCAGGAACCATACGAGCAGTACTTC.

The rearrangement links TRBV10-3 to TRBJ1-1, with D possibly being TRBD1 (5 bases). V lost 3 bases to trimming and J lost 2 bases, with 16 bases between them. The CDR3 length is 16 residues. The germline CDR1 and CDR2 sequences are ENHRY and SYGVKD. CDR3 residues: CAISETISGANTEAFF. The CDR3 coding sequence is TGTGCCATCAGTGAAACCATATCCGGGGCAAACACTGAAGCTTTCTTT.